A selection of T cell receptor beta chains follows, all from one sample in a study of T cell responses to AZD1222 COVID-19 vaccine. Measured with immunoSEQ multiplex PCR; TCRdb has only the in-frame clones, and not every one. This sample has some 110,000 clones, with roughly 90% found just once. The sequencing used peripheral blood, collected on day 0 of AZD1222 vaccination. Source of these receptors: an adult in good health. Each CDR3 is given with its conserved first and last residue. The order of the fields is clone size, D gene, V gene, J gene, CDR3 protein, CDR3 DNA. D genes are given only for firm matches. Where a row states a size, it is once, few, many or the class of an expanded clone; other rows omit it.

NA	NA	TRBV5-1	TRBJ1-5	CASSIQGISNQPQHF	TGCGCCAGCAGCATACAGGGTATAAGCAATCAGCCCCAGCATTTT
NA	TRBD2	TRBV3-1/TRBV3-2	TRBJ2-7	CASSFGTSGVYEQYF	TGTGCCAGCAGCTTCGGGACTAGCGGAGTCTACGAGCAGTACTTC
once	NA	TRBV6-6	TRBJ1-6	CAIQSSYNSPLHF	TGTGCCATCCAGAGCTCCTATAATTCACCCCTCCACTTT
NA	NA	TRBV19	TRBJ1-6	CASSGQGSSPLHF	TGTGCCAGTAGTGGGCAGGGTAGTTCACCCCTCCACTTT
NA	TRBD1	TRBV5-4	TRBJ2-7	CASSLSGTEDKQYF	TGTGCCAGCAGCTTGTCCGGGACAGAGGACAAGCAGTACTTC
NA	NA	TRBV14	TRBJ2-2	CARPQPRAIGELFF	TGTGCCAGGCCCCAGCCACGCGCTATCGGGGAGCTGTTTTTT
NA	TRBD1	TRBV30	TRBJ2-1	CAWSVRQGARNEQFF	TGTGCCTGGAGTGTAAGACAGGGGGCCAGGAATGAGCAGTTCTTC
NA	TRBD1	TRBV5-1	TRBJ2-3	CASSGDSNTQYF	TGCGCCAGCAGCGGGGACAGTAATACGCAGTATTTT
NA	NA	TRBV30	TRBJ1-2	CASTARSYGYTF	TGTGCCTCTACGGCGAGGAGCTATGGCTACACCTTC
once	NA	TRBV20-1	TRBJ2-7	CSASRGYEQYF	TGCAGTGCTAGCCGGGGTTACGAGCAGTACTTC
NA	NA	TRBV2	TRBJ1-1	CASSGQLMNTEAFF	TGTGCCAGCAGTGGACAGCTCATGAACACTGAAGCTTTCTTT
NA	TRBD1	TRBV18	TRBJ2-2	CASSPRQGADGELFF	TGTGCCAGCTCACCGAGACAGGGGGCCGACGGGGAGCTGTTTTTT
NA	NA	TRBV4-3	TRBJ2-3	CASSRSGGSTDTQYF	TGCGCCAGCAGCCGATCAGGGGGGTCCACAGATACGCAGTATTTT
NA	NA	TRBV9	TRBJ2-5	CASSPQGAGGETQYF	TGTGCCAGCAGCCCACAGGGGGCGGGAGGAGAGACCCAGTACTTC
NA	TRBD2	TRBV2	TRBJ2-1	CASMAVEAGGNLNNEQFF	TGTGCCAGCATGGCCGTGGAAGCGGGGGGCAACCTCAACAATGAGCAGTTCTTC
NA	NA	TRBV7-9	TRBJ2-7	CASSLVSLRSEQYF	TGTGCCAGCAGCTTAGTATCACTCAGATCCGAGCAGTACTTC
NA	NA	TRBV5-1	TRBJ2-1	CASSPNLGGPVEQFF	TGCGCCAGCAGTCCCAATTTGGGGGGGCCAGTAGAGCAGTTCTTC
NA	NA	TRBV29-1	TRBJ2-3	CSAVQGSGTDTQYF	TGCAGCGCCGTACAGGGAAGTGGTACAGATACGCAGTATTTT
NA	NA	TRBV9	TRBJ2-1	CASSGRGKYNEQFF	TGTGCCAGCAGCGGTAGGGGGAAGTACAATGAGCAGTTCTTC
NA	NA	TRBV4-2	TRBJ1-5	CASSPGRTDDQPQHF	TGTGCCAGCAGCCCAGGCCGGACAGACGATCAGCCCCAGCATTTT
NA	NA	TRBV5-1	TRBJ2-1	CASSQDVSSYNEQFF	TGCGCCAGCAGCCAGGACGTGAGCTCCTACAATGAGCAGTTCTTC
NA	TRBD1	TRBV4-1	TRBJ1-1	CASSGRDSSMNTEAFF	TGCGCCAGCAGCGGGCGGGACAGCTCAATGAACACTGAAGCTTTCTTT
NA	NA	TRBV21-1	TRBJ1-3	CASRQGSSGNTIYF	TGTGCCAGCAGGCAGGGTTCCTCTGGAAACACCATATATTTT
few	NA	TRBV28	TRBJ1-2	CASREDQGVYGYTF	TGTGCCAGCCGCGAGGATCAAGGGGTATACGGCTACACCTTC
NA	NA	TRBV5-8	TRBJ2-7	CASSFNVYSYEQYF	TGTGCCAGCAGCTTTAACGTCTACTCCTACGAGCAGTACTTC
NA	TRBD2	TRBV7-6	TRBJ2-1	CASSSWGIAGVGPLREQFF	TGTGCCAGCAGCTCCTGGGGGATAGCGGGAGTTGGGCCATTGCGTGAGCAGTTCTTC
NA	NA	TRBV3-1/TRBV3-2	TRBJ2-2	CASSQGNTGELFF	TGTGCCAGCAGCCAAGGAAACACCGGGGAGCTGTTTTTT
NA	NA	TRBV28	TRBJ2-3	CASSFPGSTKYTDTQYF	TGTGCCAGCAGTTTCCCGGGGAGCACGAAGTACACAGATACGCAGTATTTT
once	NA	TRBV6-2/TRBV6-3	TRBJ1-5	CASSQGGPQHF	TGTGCCAGCAGCCAGGGTGGCCCCCAGCATTTT